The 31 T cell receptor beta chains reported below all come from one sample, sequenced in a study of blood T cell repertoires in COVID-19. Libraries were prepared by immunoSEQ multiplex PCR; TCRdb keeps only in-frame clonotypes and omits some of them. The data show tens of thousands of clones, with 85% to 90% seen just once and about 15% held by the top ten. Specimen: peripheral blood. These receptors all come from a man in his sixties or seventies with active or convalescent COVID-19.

In nucleotides, the CDR3 is TGTGCCAGCAGTTTAAGGTTAGGGGAAATCTACGAGCAGTACTTC. This gives the protein CASSLRLGEIYEQYF. The chain employs TRBV27 and TRBJ2-7, with D tentatively TRBD1 (5 bases). This CDR3 is 15 amino acids long. CDR1 MNHEY and CDR2 SMNVEV come from the germline V gene (reference sequence). V shed 2 bases and J shed 3 bases, with 14 bases lying between them.

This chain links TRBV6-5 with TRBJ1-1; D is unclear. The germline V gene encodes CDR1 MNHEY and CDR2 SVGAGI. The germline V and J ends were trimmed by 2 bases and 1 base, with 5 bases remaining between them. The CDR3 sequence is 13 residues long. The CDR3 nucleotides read TGTGCCAGCAGTTACACACCGAACACTGAAGCTTTCTTT. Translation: CASSYTPNTEAFF.

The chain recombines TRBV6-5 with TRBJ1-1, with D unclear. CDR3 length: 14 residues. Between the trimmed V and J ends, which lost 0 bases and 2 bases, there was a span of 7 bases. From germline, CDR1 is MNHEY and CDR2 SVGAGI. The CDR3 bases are TGTGCCAGCAGTTACTCGACGGGTAACACTGAAGCTTTCTTT. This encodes CASSYSTGNTEAFF.

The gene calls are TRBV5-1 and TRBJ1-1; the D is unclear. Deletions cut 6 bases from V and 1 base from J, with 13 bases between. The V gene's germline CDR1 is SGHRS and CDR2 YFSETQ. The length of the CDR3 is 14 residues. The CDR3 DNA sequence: TGCGCCAGCACCCAGATCCCTGGGAACACTGAAGCTTTCTTT. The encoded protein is CASTQIPGNTEAFF.

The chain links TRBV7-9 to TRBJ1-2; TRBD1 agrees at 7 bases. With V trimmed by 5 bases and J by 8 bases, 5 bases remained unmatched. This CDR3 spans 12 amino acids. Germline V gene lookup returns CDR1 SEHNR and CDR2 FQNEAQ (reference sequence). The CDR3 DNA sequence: TGTGCCAGCAGCCCCAGACAGGGAGGCTACACCTTC. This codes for CASSPRQGGYTF.

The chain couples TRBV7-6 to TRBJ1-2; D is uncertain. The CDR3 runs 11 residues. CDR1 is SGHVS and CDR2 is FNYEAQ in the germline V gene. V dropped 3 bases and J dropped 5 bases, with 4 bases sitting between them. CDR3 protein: CASSFGYGYTF. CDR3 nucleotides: TGTGCCAGCAGCTTCGGGTATGGCTACACCTTC. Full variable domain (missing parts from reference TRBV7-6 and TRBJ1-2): GAGVSQSPRYKVTKRGQDVALRCDPISGHVSLYWYRQALGQGPEFLTYFNYEAQQDKSGLPNDRFSAERPEGSISTLTIQRTEQRDSAMYRCASSFGYGYTFGSGTRLTVV.

The CDR3 loop reads CASSPDTLTDTQYF. The CDR3 coding sequence is TGTGCCAGCTCACCAGACACCCTCACAGATACGCAGTATTTT. The chain combines TRBV18 with TRBJ2-3, with D unclear. CDR3 length: 14 residues. CDR1 is KGHSH and CDR2 is LQKENI in the germline V gene. V lost 2 bases and J lost 2, with 8 bases in between.

DNA of the CDR3: TGTGCCAGCATGGAGGGGGGGGGAGGAAGCAATCAGCCCCAGCATTTT. Its protein product is CASMEGGGGSNQPQHF. The V call is TRBV28, the J call TRBJ1-5; tentative D call: TRBD1 (6 bases). This CDR3 is 16 amino acids long. Looked up from germline, CDR1 is MDHEN and CDR2 is SYDVKM. V lost 7 bases to trimming and J lost 1 base, with 17 bases between them.

DNA of the CDR3: TGTGCCAGCAGCTTGCCGGGAGATACGCAGTATTTT. Translated, it gives CASSLPGDTQYF. The V call is TRBV5-4, the J call TRBJ2-3, with unresolved D. The V and J ends lost 1 base and 5 bases respectively, with 5 bases between them. The CDR3 runs 12 residues. The germline V gene encodes CDR1 SGHNT and CDR2 YYREEE (reference sequence). The full variable domain, its missing parts supplied by reference TRBV5-4 and TRBJ2-3, is ETGVTQSPTHLIKTRGQQVTLRCSSQSGHNTVSWYQQALGQGPQFIFQYYREEENGRGNFPPRFSGLQFPNYSSELNVNALELDDSALYLCASSLPGDTQYFGPGTRLTVL.

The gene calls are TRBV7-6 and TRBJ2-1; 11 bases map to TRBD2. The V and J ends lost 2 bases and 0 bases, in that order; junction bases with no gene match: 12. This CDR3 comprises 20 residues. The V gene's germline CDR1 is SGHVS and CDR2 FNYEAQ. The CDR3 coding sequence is TGTGCCAGCAGCTTAAATTCACTACTAGCGGGAGCGACCTCCTACAATGAGCAGTTCTTC. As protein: CASSLNSLLAGATSYNEQFF.

The CDR3 DNA sequence: TGTGCCAGCAGTGAGGATGGGTACAGTGAAAAACTGTTTTTT. Protein product: CASSEDGYSEKLFF. This rearrangement joins TRBV6-1 to TRBJ1-4; no clear D gene. V was clipped by 3 bases and J by 7 bases, with 12 bases between them. In germline, CDR1 is MNHNS, CDR2 SASEGT. CDR3 size: 14 residues.

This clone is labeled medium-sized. CDR3 sequence (DNA): TGTGCCAGTAGTAGACAGGGTTCTTACGAGCAGTACTTC. Amino acid sequence: CASSRQGSYEQYF. The chain combines TRBV2 with TRBJ2-7, with 7 bases aligning to TRBD1. Germline assignment: CDR1 SNHLY and CDR2 FYNNEI. Trimming at V came to 9 bases and at J to 4 bases, leaving 9 bases not matched to a gene. The CDR3 runs to 13 residues.

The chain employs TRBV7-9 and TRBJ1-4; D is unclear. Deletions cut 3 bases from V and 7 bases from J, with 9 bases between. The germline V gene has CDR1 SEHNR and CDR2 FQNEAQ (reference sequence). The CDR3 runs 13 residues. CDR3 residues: CASSLNTGEKLFF. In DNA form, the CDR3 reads TGTGCCAGCAGCTTGAACACGGGTGAAAAACTGTTTTTT. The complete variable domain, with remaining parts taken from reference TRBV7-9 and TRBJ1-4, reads DTGVSQNPRHKITKRGQNVTFRCDPISEHNRLYWYRQTLGQGPEFLTYFQNEAQLEKSRLLSDRFSAERPKGSFSTLEIQRTEQGDSAMYLCASSLNTGEKLFFGSGTQLSVL.

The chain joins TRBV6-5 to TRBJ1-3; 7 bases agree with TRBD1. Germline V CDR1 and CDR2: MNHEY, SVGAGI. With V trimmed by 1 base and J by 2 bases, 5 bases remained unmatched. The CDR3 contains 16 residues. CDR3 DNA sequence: TGTGCCAGCAGTTACTTTAGTGGGACAGCTGGAAACACCATATATTTT. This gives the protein CASSYFSGTAGNTIYF.

CDR3 sequence: CASSSRTSGRAADTQYF. The DNA of the CDR3 is TGCGCCAGCAGCTCCAGGACTAGCGGGAGGGCTGCAGATACGCAGTATTTT. The J gene is TRBJ2-3, the V gene TRBV5-1; 15 bases are a match to TRBD2. This CDR3 is built from 17 residues. Germline V gene lookup returns CDR1 SGHRS and CDR2 YFSETQ. Germline trimming cut 3 bases from V and 4 bases from J; bases unmatched to any gene: 6.

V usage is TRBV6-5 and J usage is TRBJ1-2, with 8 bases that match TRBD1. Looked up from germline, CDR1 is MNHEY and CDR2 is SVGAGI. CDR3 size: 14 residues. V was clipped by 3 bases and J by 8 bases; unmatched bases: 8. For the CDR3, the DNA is TGTGCCAGCAGTTATGGGGCAGGGGGCGCGGGCTACACCTTC. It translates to CASSYGAGGAGYTF.

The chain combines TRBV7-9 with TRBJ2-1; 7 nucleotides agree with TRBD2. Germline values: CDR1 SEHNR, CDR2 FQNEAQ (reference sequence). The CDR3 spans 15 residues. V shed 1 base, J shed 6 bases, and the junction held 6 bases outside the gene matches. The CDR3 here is CASSLEAGAGNEQFF. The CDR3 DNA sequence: TGTGCCAGCAGCTTAGAGGCGGGAGCCGGCAATGAGCAGTTCTTC.

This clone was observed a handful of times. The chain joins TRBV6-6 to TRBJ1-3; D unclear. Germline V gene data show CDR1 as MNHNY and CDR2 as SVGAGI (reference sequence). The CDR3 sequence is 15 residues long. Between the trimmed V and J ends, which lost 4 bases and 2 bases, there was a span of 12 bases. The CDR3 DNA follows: TGTGCCAGCAGTTCCCAAACGGGAGCTGGAAACACCATATATTTT. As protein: CASSSQTGAGNTIYF.

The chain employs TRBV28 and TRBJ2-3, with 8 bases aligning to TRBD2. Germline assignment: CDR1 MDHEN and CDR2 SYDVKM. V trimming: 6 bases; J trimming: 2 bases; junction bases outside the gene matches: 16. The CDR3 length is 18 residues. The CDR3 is CASSFPPSRRGATDTQYF. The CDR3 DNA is TGTGCCAGCAGCTTCCCCCCCTCGCGGCGGGGGGCCACAGATACGCAGTATTTT.

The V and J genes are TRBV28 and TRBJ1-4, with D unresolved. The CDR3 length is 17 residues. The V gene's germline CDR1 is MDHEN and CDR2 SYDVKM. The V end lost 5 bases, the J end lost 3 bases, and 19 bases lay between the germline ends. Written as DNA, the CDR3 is TGTGCCAGCAGTCCGCCTCGCGGGTCGGTTGCTAATGAAAAACTGTTTTTT. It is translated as CASSPPRGSVANEKLFF.

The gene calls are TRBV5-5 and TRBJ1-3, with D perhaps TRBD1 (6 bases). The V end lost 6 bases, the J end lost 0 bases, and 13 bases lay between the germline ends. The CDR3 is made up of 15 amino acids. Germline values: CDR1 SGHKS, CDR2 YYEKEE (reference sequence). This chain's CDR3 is CASTKDSYSGNTIYF. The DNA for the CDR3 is TGTGCCAGCACCAAGGACAGTTACTCTGGAAACACCATATATTTT.

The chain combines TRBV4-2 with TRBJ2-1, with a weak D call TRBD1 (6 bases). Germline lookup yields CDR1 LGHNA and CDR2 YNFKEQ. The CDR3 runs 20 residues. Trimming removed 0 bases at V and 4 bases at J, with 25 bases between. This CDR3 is CASSQDRPIRRQGIYNEQFF. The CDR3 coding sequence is TGTGCCAGCAGCCAAGATCGCCCCATTCGCAGGCAGGGGATTTACAATGAGCAGTTCTTC.

In DNA, the CDR3 is TGCGCCAGCAGCCCTAGGTTTCGCACAGATACGCAGTATTTT. It yields the protein CASSPRFRTDTQYF. The rearrangement links TRBV5-1 to TRBJ2-3; D gene uncertain. The CDR3 is made up of 14 amino acids. Germline CDR1 and CDR2: SGHRS and YFSETQ. Trimming cost V 4 bases and J 1 base, with 10 bases left between them.

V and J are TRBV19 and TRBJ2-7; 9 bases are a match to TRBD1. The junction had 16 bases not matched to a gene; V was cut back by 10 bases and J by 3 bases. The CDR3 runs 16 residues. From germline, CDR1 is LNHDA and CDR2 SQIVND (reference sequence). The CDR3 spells CATRGETGGSHYEQYF. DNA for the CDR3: TGTGCCACCCGAGGGGAAACAGGGGGCAGTCACTACGAGCAGTACTTC.

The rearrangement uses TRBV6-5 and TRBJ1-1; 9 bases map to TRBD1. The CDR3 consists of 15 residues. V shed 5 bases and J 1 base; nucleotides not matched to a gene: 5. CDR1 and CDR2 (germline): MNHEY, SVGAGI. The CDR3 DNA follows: TGTGCCAGCAGTCCAAGGGACAGGGAGAACACTGAAGCTTTCTTT. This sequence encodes CASSPRDRENTEAFF.

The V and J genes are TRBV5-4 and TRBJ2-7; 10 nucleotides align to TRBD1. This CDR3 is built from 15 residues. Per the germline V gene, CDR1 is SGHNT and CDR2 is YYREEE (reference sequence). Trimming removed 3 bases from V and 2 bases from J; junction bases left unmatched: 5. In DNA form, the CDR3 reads TGTGCCAGCAGCTGGGGGACAGGGGCGGCCTACGAGCAGTACTTC. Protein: CASSWGTGAAYEQYF.

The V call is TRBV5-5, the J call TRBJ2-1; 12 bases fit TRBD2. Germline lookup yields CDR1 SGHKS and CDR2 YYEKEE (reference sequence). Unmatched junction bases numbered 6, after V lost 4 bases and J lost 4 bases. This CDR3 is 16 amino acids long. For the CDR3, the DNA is TGTGCCAGCAGCCGCCGGACTAGCGGGACATACAATGAGCAGTTCTTC. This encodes CASSRRTSGTYNEQFF. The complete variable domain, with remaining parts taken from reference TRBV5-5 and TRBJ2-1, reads DAGVTQSPTHLIKTRGQQVTLRCSPISGHKSVSWYQQVLGQGPQFIFQYYEKEERGRGNFPDRFSARQFPNYSSELNVNALLLGDSALYLCASSRRTSGTYNEQFFGPGTRLTVL.

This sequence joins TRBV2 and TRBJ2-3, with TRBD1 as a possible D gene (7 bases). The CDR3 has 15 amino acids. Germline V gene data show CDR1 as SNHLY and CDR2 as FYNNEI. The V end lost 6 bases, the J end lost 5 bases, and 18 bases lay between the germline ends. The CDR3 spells CASRAGQSVKDTQYF. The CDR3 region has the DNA TGTGCCAGCAGGGCGGGACAGTCGGTCAAAGATACGCAGTATTTT.

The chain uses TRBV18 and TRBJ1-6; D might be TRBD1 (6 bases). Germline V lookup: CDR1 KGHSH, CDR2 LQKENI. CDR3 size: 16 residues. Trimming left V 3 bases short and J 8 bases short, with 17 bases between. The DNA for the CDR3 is TGTGCCAGCTCACCTCCTAGCACAGGGTTGGATTCACCCCTCCACTTT. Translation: CASSPPSTGLDSPLHF.

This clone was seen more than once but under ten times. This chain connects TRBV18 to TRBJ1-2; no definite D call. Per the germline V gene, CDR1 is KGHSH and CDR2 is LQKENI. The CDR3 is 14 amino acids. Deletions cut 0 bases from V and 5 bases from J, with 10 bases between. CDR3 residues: CASSPPGQAYGYTF. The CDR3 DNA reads TGTGCCAGCTCACCACCGGGCCAGGCTTATGGCTACACCTTC.

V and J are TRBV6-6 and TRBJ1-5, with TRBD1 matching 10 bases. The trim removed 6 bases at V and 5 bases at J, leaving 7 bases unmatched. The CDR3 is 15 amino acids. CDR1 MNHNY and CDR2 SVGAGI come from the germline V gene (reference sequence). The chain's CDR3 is CASRIRQGAYQPQHF. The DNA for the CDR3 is TGTGCCAGCAGAATAAGACAGGGGGCTTATCAGCCCCAGCATTTT.